The 20 T cell receptor beta chains given below trace back to one sample, sequenced in a study of T-cell reconstitution after alpha-beta-depleted transplantation in children. It was with unique molecular identifiers that the TCRbeta library was prepared. MiXCR, run by TCRdb on the PCR reads, gives a single entry per CDR3 protein. The sample consists of roughly 250,000 distinct CDR3 sequences, roughly 8.2% of them appearing once. This specimen was PBMCs, mostly from graft donor cells, taken 180 days after TCRalphabeta/CD19-depleted stem cell transplant. The receptors were gathered from a male patient younger than 18 who had a stem cell transplant for acute lymphoblastic leukemia, so the T cells may come from the graft donor.

This clonotype has at least ten counts. This sequence joins TRBV7-2 and TRBJ2-5; a possible D gene is TRBD1 (6 bases). The CDR3 contains 13 residues. V lost 4 bases and J 7 bases, leaving 13 bases between the germline ends. CDR1 is SGHTA and CDR2 is FQGNSA in the germline V gene. In DNA form, the CDR3 reads TGTGCCAGCAGCTCCCTACAGGGTTGGACCCAGTACTTC. Translated, it gives CASSSLQGWTQYF.

Many counts were recorded for this clonotype. This rearrangement joins TRBV12-3 or TRBV12-4 to TRBJ2-2; D is unclear. V lost 7 bases, J lost 0 bases, and 9 bases lay in between. This CDR3 is 14 amino acids long. CDR3 sequence (DNA): TGTGCCAGCATTTCCCTCGCGAACACCGGGGAGCTGTTTTTT. Protein sequence: CASISLANTGELFF.

This clonotype has at least ten counts. The J gene is TRBJ2-5, the V gene TRBV27, with TRBD1 matching 8 bases. Looked up from germline, CDR1 is MNHEY and CDR2 is SMNVEV (reference sequence). V lost 3 bases, J lost 4 bases, and 4 bases stayed unmatched. The CDR3 covers 14 residues. In DNA form, the CDR3 reads TGTGCCAGCAGTTTCCTAGGACAGGGAGAGACCCAGTACTTC. It encodes CASSFLGQGETQYF.

This clonotype was recorded at least ten times. The chain joins TRBV6-2 or TRBV6-3 to TRBJ2-1; TRBD2 matches at 12 bases. J was trimmed by 9 bases and V by 2 bases; bases with no gene match: 5. The CDR3 length is 15 residues. Germline values: CDR1 MNHEY, CDR2 SVGEGT. CDR3 protein: CASSYRLAGGGEQFF. The CDR3 DNA is TGTGCCAGCAGTTACCGGCTAGCGGGGGGGGGTGAGCAGTTCTTC.

The table lists this clonotype with many counts. The V call is TRBV20-1, the J call TRBJ2-3; unclear D gene. Germline V gene data show CDR1 as DFQATT and CDR2 as SNEGSKA (reference sequence). The CDR3 is 12 residues long. With 6 bases removed from V and 1 base from J, the gap between germline ends came to 8 bases. CDR3 loop: CSASWGTDTQYF. As DNA, the CDR3 is TGCAGTGCCTCGTGGGGCACAGATACGCAGTATTTT.

The chain employs TRBV10-2 and TRBJ2-6; the match to TRBD2 covers 14 bases. The ends lost 1 base at V and 1 base at J; junction bases unmatched: 9. Germline values: CDR1 WSHSY, CDR2 SAAADI. CDR3 length: 21 amino acids. CDR3 protein: CASSELGLAGEGFSGANVLTF. CDR3 DNA sequence: TGCGCCAGCAGTGAGTTGGGACTAGCGGGAGAGGGGTTTTCTGGGGCCAACGTCCTGACTTTC.

This clonotype was counted many times. J is TRBJ2-5 and V is TRBV11-2, with D possibly matching TRBD1 (6 bases). Trimming removed 5 bases at V and 0 bases at J, with 10 bases between. Per germline, CDR1 SGHAT and CDR2 FQNNGV. CDR3 length: 14 residues. CDR3 in amino acids: CASSRDTDQETQYF. In DNA form, the CDR3 reads TGTGCCAGCAGCCGGGACACGGACCAAGAGACCCAGTACTTC.

The sample holds many counts of this clonotype. The J gene is TRBJ1-2, the V gene TRBV5-1; D is unresolved. CDR3 length equals 13 residues. V was pared by 1 base and J by 0 bases, with 4 bases between. Germline V gene sequence: CDR1 SGHRS, CDR2 YFSETQ. The CDR3 here is CASSLTANYGYTF. The CDR3 DNA follows: TGCGCCAGCAGCTTGACAGCTAACTATGGCTACACCTTC.

This clonotype has ten or more counts. The chain couples TRBV5-1 to TRBJ1-1; no reliable D call. Trimming took 5 bases from V and 0 from J, leaving 17 bases between them. The CDR3 is made up of 16 amino acids. Per the germline V gene, CDR1 is SGHRS and CDR2 is YFSETQ. CDR3 sequence: CASSNSIGLMNTEAFF. The DNA for the CDR3 is TGCGCCAGCAGTAACTCCATAGGGCTAATGAACACTGAAGCTTTCTTT.

This clonotype was found many times. The chain uses TRBV28 and TRBJ2-7; 15 bases are a match to TRBD2. The CDR3 consists of 17 residues. Germline V gene lookup returns CDR1 MDHEN and CDR2 SYDVKM. Losses at the gene ends were 3 bases for V and 1 base for J; bases not matched to a gene: 4. The CDR3 nucleotides read TGTGCCAGCAGTTTGGGACTAGCGGGAGGTACGTCCTACGAGCAGTACTTC. Its protein is CASSLGLAGGTSYEQYF.

The chain employs TRBV24-1 and TRBJ2-5; 7 bases are shared with TRBD2. The CDR3 consists of 15 residues. V lost 4 bases, J lost 5 bases, and 9 bases stayed unmatched. Germline loops: CDR1 KGHDR, CDR2 SFDVKD. DNA for the CDR3: TGTGCCACCAGTGAACGGTGGGGACTACAGGAGACCCAGTACTTC. Translating it yields CATSERWGLQETQYF.

This clonotype was picked up many times. As DNA, the CDR3 is TGCGCCAGCCAAAAGACGACTAGATTCTACAATGAGCAGTTCTTC. This sequence encodes CASQKTTRFYNEQFF. The chain recombines TRBV5-1 with TRBJ2-1; tentatively, D is TRBD2 (6 bases). This CDR3 is 15 amino acids long. The germline V gene encodes CDR1 SGHRS and CDR2 YFSETQ. Trimming cost V 7 bases and J 3 bases, with 17 bases left between them.

This clonotype was detected ten times or more. The V call is TRBV2, the J call TRBJ2-3; D is ambiguous. CDR3 size: 14 residues. V dropped 3 bases and J dropped 2 bases, with 9 bases sitting between them. Germline V gene lookup returns CDR1 SNHLY and CDR2 FYNNEI. The CDR3 spells CASSDRLDTDTQYF. CDR3 coding DNA: TGTGCCAGCAGTGACAGGCTAGACACAGATACGCAGTATTTT.

This clonotype was seen at least ten times. The chain combines TRBV28 with TRBJ2-1; D remains unclear. The length of the CDR3 is 16 residues. Germline V lookup: CDR1 MDHEN, CDR2 SYDVKM. Trimming removed 2 bases from V and 4 bases from J, with 15 bases in between. The CDR3 DNA reads as TGTGCCAGCAGTTTAAGGCGACTCGTGGATTACAATGAGCAGTTCTTC. As protein: CASSLRRLVDYNEQFF. The full variable domain, in which reference TRBV28 and TRBJ2-1 provide the parts outside the CDR3, is DVKVTQSSRYLVKRTGEKVFLECVQDMDHENMFWYRQDPGLGLRLIYFSYDVKMKEKGDIPEGYSVSREKKERFSLILESASTNQTSMYLCASSLRRLVDYNEQFFGPGTRLTVL.

This clonotype showed up many times. This chain connects TRBV5-4 to TRBJ1-1, with a weak D call TRBD1 (5 bases). CDR1 is SGHNT, CDR2 YYREEE, per germline (reference sequence). This CDR3 region has 12 residues. V lost 0 bases and J 8 bases, leaving 8 bases between the germline ends. The CDR3 region is CASSLGGREAFF. In DNA, the CDR3 is TGTGCCAGCAGCTTGGGGGGACGCGAAGCTTTCTTT.

This clonotype showed up many times. This chain links TRBV28 with TRBJ1-3; D unresolved. V dropped 6 bases and J dropped 4 bases, with 13 bases sitting between them. Per germline, CDR1 MDHEN and CDR2 SYDVKM. The length of the CDR3 is 14 residues. The CDR3 DNA reads TGTGCCAGCAGAGCCGGGCGTCTAGGAAACACCATATATTTT. Its translation: CASRAGRLGNTIYF.

The V gene is TRBV7-2, the J gene TRBJ2-1; D uncertain. The CDR3 consists of 14 residues. Trimming cost V 5 bases and J 8 bases, with 16 bases left between them. Germline CDR1 is SGHTA and CDR2 is FQGNSA. CDR3 in amino acids: CASSLRATFDEQFF. The CDR3 DNA is TGTGCCAGCAGCCTCCGGGCTACCTTCGATGAGCAGTTCTTC.

Ten or more counts support this clonotype. The genes are TRBV21-1 and TRBJ1-1. TRBV21-1 has pseudogene status. This CDR3 has 15 amino acids. In DNA form, the CDR3 reads TGTGCCAGCAGCAAAGGGAGAGACAGGAACACTGAAGCTTTCTTT. This encodes CASSKGRDRNTEAFF.

Ten or more counts support this clonotype. The rearrangement uses TRBV27 and TRBJ1-2; 8 bases line up with TRBD1. The CDR3 totals 18 residues. Germline lookup yields CDR1 MNHEY and CDR2 SMNVEV (reference sequence). V was pared by 4 bases and J by 3 bases, with 16 bases of the junction left unmatched. The CDR3 loop reads CASSSIFSGAGGDYGYTF. DNA of the CDR3: TGTGCCAGCAGTTCGATCTTTTCCGGTGCAGGGGGCGACTATGGCTACACCTTC.

This clonotype was detected many times. This chain joins TRBV28 and TRBJ1-5, with 10 bases fitting TRBD1. CDR3 length: 16 amino acids. The ends lost 2 bases at V and 2 bases at J; junction bases unmatched: 3. CDR1 is MDHEN and CDR2 is SYDVKM in the germline V gene. The CDR3 region has the DNA TGTGCCAGCAGTTTAATTGGACAGGGGGGCAATCAGCCCCAGCATTTT. This sequence encodes CASSLIGQGGNQPQHF.